This T cell receptor (beta chain) was sequenced for a study of cytomegalovirus exposure and HLA in healthy donors. General observations from the study: An apparent linkage of common viral pathogens to several of the most significant clusters emerged in a later analysis.

Germline lookup yields CDR1 LNHDA and CDR2 SQIVND (reference sequence). This CDR3 comprises 15 residues. Deletions cut 5 bases from V and 8 bases from J, with 18 bases between. It was with 60 Vbeta and 13 Jbeta primers that the PCR ran. Sequencing used immunoSEQ multiplex PCR; TCRdb keeps in-frame clones, though not all of them. This sample carries under 90,000 clones, about 70% of them seen once, and the ten largest clones take 7.5% to 8%. With regard to this clone: Its specificity is not known.

The V call is TRBV19, the J call TRBJ1-4, with a possible D match to TRBD1 (6 bases). The source material was PBMCs. The sequence was obtained from a man in his forties in good health and CMV-seropositive. This chain's CDR3 is CASSPSGGGEEKLFF. The CDR3, as DNA: TGTGCCAGTAGTCCCTCTGGAGGGGGGGAGGAAAAACTGTTTTTT.